The rows below give T cell receptor beta chains drawn from one sample of a study of CD8 T cells in ankylosing spondylitis. One entry per CDR3 protein results from TCRdb running MiXCR on the 5' RACE reads. Of 150,000 to 200,000 distinct CDR3 sequences listed, around a sixth are singletons. Material: blood, either unsorted or a sorted T cell fraction (not recorded which). These receptors were taken from a male donor aged 5 to 30 with ankylosing spondylitis or in good health (not recorded which). Each CDR3 is given with its conserved first and last residue. A D gene is named only where the DNA matches it firmly.

d_gene,j_gene,v_gene,CDR3aa
TRBD2,TRBJ2-1,TRBV24-1,CATSGGLAGSHEQFF
-,TRBJ2-3,TRBV20-1,CSARRTDTQYF
-,TRBJ2-1,TRBV7-6,CASSFTSRSYNEQFF
-,TRBJ2-1,TRBV11-1,CASSANWGNEQFF
-,TRBJ2-6,TRBV6-6,CASSYYDSSGANVLTF
TRBD1,TRBJ1-5,TRBV18,CASSQDRGQPQHF
-,TRBJ2-1,TRBV4-2,CASSRFTGDRRVFNEQFF
-,TRBJ2-7,TRBV20-1,CSAIQGVNEQYF
TRBD2,TRBJ2-5,TRBV12-3/TRBV12-4,CASSSSPSGSLETQYF
-,TRBJ2-4,TRBV12-3/TRBV12-4,CASSLDSIEGRINPQAKNIQYF
-,TRBJ2-7,TRBV10-3,CAISEADGSSYEQYF
TRBD1,TRBJ1-1,TRBV6-6,CASGQGTQAFF
-,TRBJ2-1,TRBV5-6,CASSVFNEQFF
-,TRBJ1-5,TRBV4-1,CASSQDGSRNQPQHF
-,TRBJ2-3,TRBV6-6,CASSLGGTQYF
-,TRBJ2-5,TRBV4-3,CASSPFGSGSGQETQYF
-,TRBJ2-1,TRBV19,CASSIKIWRMNEQFF
TRBD1,TRBJ2-1,TRBV5-1,CASSFMIQRQGERFF
-,TRBJ2-4,TRBV7-2,CASSLVREYGNIQYF
-,TRBJ2-5,TRBV10-2,CASSESTETQYF
-,TRBJ2-4,TRBV11-2,CASSHPGAWRYF
TRBD1,TRBJ2-3,TRBV24-1,CATSDRQGVTDTQYF
-,TRBJ1-3,TRBV11-2,CASSLSWGSGNTIYF
-,TRBJ2-3,TRBV7-3,CASSSLFDSTDTQYF
TRBD2,TRBJ2-1,TRBV7-6,CASSLGLAGVGEQFF
-,TRBJ1-2,TRBV20-1,CSATDDSYGYTF